Below, 10 T cell receptor beta chains from the same sample are listed, as sequenced in a study of cytomegalovirus exposure and HLA in healthy donors. PCR was performed using 60 Vbeta and 13 Jbeta primers. Only in-frame clones appear in the TCRdb table, and some are missing; sequencing was by immunoSEQ multiplex PCR. This sample has around 220,000 clones, with about 80% found just once. Specimen: PBMCs. The receptors were sampled from a man in his late teens or twenties in good health and CMV-seronegative.

This rearrangement joins TRBV2 to TRBJ2-6; no definite D call. CDR1 and CDR2 (germline): SNHLY, FYNNEI. CDR3 length equals 16 residues. V was shortened by 3 bases and J by 0 bases, with 9 bases between the two germline ends. CDR3 region: CASSESVISGANVLTF. CDR3 sequence (DNA): TGTGCCAGCAGTGAGTCCGTTATCTCTGGGGCCAACGTCCTGACTTTC.

This clone is a singleton in its sample. This sequence joins TRBV10-3 and TRBJ2-5; tentative D call: TRBD2 (6 bases). V dropped 11 bases and J dropped 0 bases, with 13 bases sitting between them. Germline lookup yields CDR1 ENHRY and CDR2 SYGVKD. The CDR3 totals 13 residues. The CDR3 nucleotides read TGTGCCTCTAGGAGGGAGAACCAAGAGACCCAGTACTTC. Protein product: CASRRENQETQYF.

The chain uses TRBV6-5 and TRBJ1-5, with D possibly TRBD1 on 6 matching bases. The CDR3 runs to 15 residues. CDR1 MNHEY and CDR2 SVGAGI come from the germline V gene. V dropped 6 bases and J dropped 2 bases, with 14 bases sitting between them. The CDR3 DNA reads TGTGCCAGCAGACCTGGGGGCGCAGGCAATCAGCCCCAGCATTTT. It translates to CASRPGGAGNQPQHF.

CDR3 loop: CASSFGGTGNEQFF. The CDR3 DNA reads TGTGCCAGCAGCTTTGGGGGGACTGGGAATGAGCAGTTCTTC. J is TRBJ2-1 and V is TRBV7-6; TRBD2 might be the D (6 bases). This CDR3 has 14 amino acids. Germline V gives CDR1 SGHVS, CDR2 FNYEAQ. V lost 3 bases and J 7 bases, leaving 13 bases between the germline ends.

This chain connects TRBV11-2 to TRBJ1-1; TRBD1 agrees at 11 bases. Germline values: CDR1 SGHAT, CDR2 FQNNGV. V was pared by 5 bases and J by 0 bases, with 2 bases of the junction left unmatched. The CDR3 consists of 15 residues. The DNA of the CDR3 is TGTGCCAGCAGCGGGACAGGGGGAATGAACACTGAAGCTTTCTTT. Translated: CASSGTGGMNTEAFF.

This sequence joins TRBV7-9 and TRBJ2-5; 7 positions agree with TRBD1. V lost 5 bases, J lost 11 bases, and 17 bases stayed unmatched. Per germline, CDR1 SEHNR and CDR2 FQNEAQ (reference sequence). The CDR3 spans 15 residues. The CDR3 nucleotides are TGTGCCAGCAGCGGAAAGACAGGGTCTGTCCGAGAGCAGTACTTC. Residues: CASSGKTGSVREQYF.

The J gene is TRBJ2-1, the V gene TRBV21-1; TRBD2, the D gene given by the table, was not confirmed from the DNA. TRBV21-1 is a recognized pseudogene. The CDR3 runs to 13 residues. CDR3 protein: CASTSLDYNEQFF. The CDR3 DNA reads TGTGCCAGTACTTCTTTAGACTACAATGAGCAGTTCTTC.

The V gene is TRBV19, the J gene TRBJ1-1; 9 bases fit TRBD1. Germline-derived CDR1 and CDR2 are LNHDA and SQIVND (reference sequence). This CDR3 spans 13 amino acids. V was pared by 8 bases and J by 1 base, with 2 bases of the junction left unmatched. The CDR3 coding sequence is TGTGCCAGTCAGGGACAGGGGAACACTGAAGCTTTCTTT. Residues: CASQGQGNTEAFF. The whole variable domain, filled in from reference TRBV19 and TRBJ1-1, reads DGGITQSPKYLFRKEGQNVTLSCEQNLNHDAMYWYRQDPGQGLRLIYYSQIVNDFQKGDIAEGYSVSREKKESFPLTVTSAQKNPTAFYLCASQGQGNTEAFFGQGTRLTVV.

Only one count was recorded for this clone. The V and J genes are TRBV7-9 and TRBJ1-5, with a possible D match to TRBD1 (6 bases). Germline V gene data show CDR1 as SEHNR and CDR2 as FQNEAQ (reference sequence). Trimming removed 5 bases at V and 4 bases at J, with 12 bases between. The CDR3 sequence is 14 residues long. CDR3 loop: CASSVGGTNQPQHF. The CDR3 DNA reads TGTGCCAGCAGCGTGGGGGGGACAAATCAGCCCCAGCATTTT.

The rearrangement links TRBV6-1 to TRBJ2-1; D is uncertain. Trimming removed 0 bases from V and 4 bases from J, with 7 bases in between. The CDR3 has 14 amino acids. Germline CDR1 MNHNS, CDR2 SASEGT. The CDR3 bases are TGTGCCAGCAGTGAAGCGCCGACTTACAATGAGCAGTTCTTC. Translated: CASSEAPTYNEQFF.